One and the same sample provided the 8 T cell receptor beta chains below, sequenced in a study of memory CD4+ T cells and cytomegalovirus serostatus. Profiling relied on immunoSEQ multiplex PCR, and the TCRdb table lists in-frame clones only, not all of them. The table shows under 100,000 clones, with around 80% occurring only once. Single viable CD3+CD4+CD8-CD45RO+ cells were sorted as the memory CD4+ T cells. Sample: memory CD4+ T cells from blood. Every receptor here comes from an adult in good health and CMV-seronegative.

Remarks on this clone: Other DNA sequences in this sample translate to the same CDR3. The V and J genes are TRBV9 and TRBJ1-4, with D perhaps TRBD1 (6 bases). This CDR3 is 13 amino acids long. V lost 2 bases, J lost 5 bases, and 7 bases lay in between. The germline gives CDR1 SGDLS, CDR2 YYNGEE. CDR3 in DNA: TGTGCCAGCAGCGTCACAGGGAATGAAAAACTGTTTTTT. Translating gives CASSVTGNEKLFF.

V gene TRBV7-2 combines with J gene TRBJ1-1, with a weak D call TRBD1 (6 bases). CDR3 length: 13 amino acids. Trimming shortened V by 6 bases and J by 5 bases, and 13 bases separated the two germline ends. CDR1 SGHTA and CDR2 FQGNSA come from the germline V gene. DNA for the CDR3: TGTGCCAGCAGGCCTACAGGGTGGACTGAAGCTTTCTTT. Translated, it gives CASRPTGWTEAFF.

The J gene is TRBJ1-5, the V gene TRBV9; the D gene is possibly TRBD1 (5 bases). The CDR3 sequence is 13 residues long. V shed 10 bases and J shed 6 bases, with 17 bases lying between them. Germline V gene data show CDR1 as SGDLS and CDR2 as YYNGEE. Here the CDR3 DNA reads TGTGCCCCCCGTAGCAGGGAGTGTCAGCCCCAGCATTTT. Amino acid sequence: CAPRSRECQPQHF.

This clone was seen more than once but under ten times. V and J are TRBV28 and TRBJ2-2; the D gene could be TRBD1 or TRBD2 (5 bases each). CDR3 size: 15 residues. Looked up from germline, CDR1 is MDHEN and CDR2 is SYDVKM. V was cut by 1 base and J by 0 bases, with 6 bases left in between. The CDR3 DNA reads TGTGCCAGCAGTTTATTGGGGGCGAACACCGGGGAGCTGTTTTTT. Translation: CASSLLGANTGELFF.

The chain couples TRBV5-5 to TRBJ1-5; no firm D call. Trimming left V 1 base short and J 7 bases short, with 9 bases between. Per germline, CDR1 SGHKS and CDR2 YYEKEE (reference sequence). This CDR3 contains 13 residues. CDR3 nucleotide sequence: TGTGCCAGCAGCTTGTCCACGGGCCAGCCCCAGCATTTT. Translating gives CASSLSTGQPQHF.

This clone has a handful of counts. The chain joins TRBV7-2 to TRBJ1-5; TRBD1 matches at 9 bases. The germline CDR1 and CDR2 sequences are SGHTA and FQGNSA. Trimming cost V 5 bases and J 4 bases; bases outside gene matches: 6. This CDR3 comprises 15 residues. DNA for the CDR3: TGTGCCAGCAGCCCCGACAGGGGGTGGAATCAGCCCCAGCATTTT. It specifies CASSPDRGWNQPQHF.

This chain links TRBV7-2 with TRBJ2-1; 10 bases agree with TRBD2. CDR1 is SGHTA, CDR2 FQGNSA, per germline. The J segment lost 7 bases and the V segment lost 2 bases, leaving 2 bases of the junction unmatched. This CDR3 spans 14 amino acids. In nucleotides, the CDR3 is TGTGCCAGCAGCTTAAGCGGGGGGGGTAATGAGCAGTTCTTC. Protein product: CASSLSGGGNEQFF.

V is TRBV5-5 and J is TRBJ1-2; 8 nucleotides match TRBD1. With 3 bases clipped from V and 7 bases from J, the junction kept 5 bases outside the gene matches. Germline lookup yields CDR1 SGHKS and CDR2 YYEKEE (reference sequence). This CDR3 spans 13 amino acids. Here the CDR3 DNA reads TGTGCCAGCAGCTCACCCAGGGGGCCTGGCTACACCTTC. It codes for CASSSPRGPGYTF. The whole variable domain, filled in from reference TRBV5-5 and TRBJ1-2, reads DAGVTQSPTHLIKTRGQQVTLRCSPISGHKSVSWYQQVLGQGPQFIFQYYEKEERGRGNFPDRFSARQFPNYSSELNVNALLLGDSALYLCASSSPRGPGYTFGSGTRLTVV.